Below, 13 T cell receptor beta chains from the same sample are listed, as sequenced in a study of blood T cell repertoires in COVID-19. This table comes from immunoSEQ multiplex PCR, and its TCRdb copy is limited to in-frame clones, with some not included. The repertoire holds 50,000 to 75,000 clones, with over 65% as singletons. Sequencing used peripheral blood. The receptors shown here come from a man older than 75 with active or convalescent COVID-19.

CDR3 coding DNA: TGTGCCATCCAGGAAAGACAGAACTATGGCTACACCTTC. Amino acids: CAIQERQNYGYTF. The rearrangement links TRBV10-3 to TRBJ1-2; a possible D gene is TRBD1 (5 bases). CDR3 size: 13 residues. CDR1 is ENHRY, CDR2 SYGVKD, per germline. V gave up 8 bases and J gave up 2 bases, with 12 bases separating them.

This rearrangement joins TRBV18 to TRBJ2-7, with D possibly matching TRBD1 (6 bases). This CDR3 comprises 13 residues. Trimming removed 3 bases at V and 5 bases at J, with 11 bases between. The germline gives CDR1 KGHSH, CDR2 LQKENI. The CDR3 DNA is TGTGCCAGCTCACCCCAGGGGAAGGACGAGCAGTACTTC. Its translation: CASSPQGKDEQYF.

The genes are TRBV5-1 and TRBJ2-3; a weak D match, TRBD2 (6 bases). CDR1 and CDR2 from the germline V gene are SGHRS and YFSETQ. There are 18 residues in the CDR3. The germline V and J ends were trimmed by 1 base and 0 bases, with 18 bases remaining between them. CDR3 nucleotide sequence: TGCGCCAGCAGCTTGCCAACGCGACTAGTGGGGAGCACAGATACGCAGTATTTT. It yields the protein CASSLPTRLVGSTDTQYF. Together with reference TRBV5-1 and TRBJ2-3, the CDR3 gives the full variable domain: KAGVTQTPRYLIKTRGQQVTLSCSPISGHRSVSWYQQTPGQGLQFLFEYFSETQRNKGNFPGRFSGRQFSNSRSEMNVSTLELGDSALYLCASSLPTRLVGSTDTQYFGPGTRLTVL.

V gene TRBV19 combines with J gene TRBJ1-3; D not certain. Germline CDR1 LNHDA, CDR2 SQIVND (reference sequence). The CDR3 has 14 amino acids. V was pared by 6 bases and J by 7 bases, with 16 bases between. The CDR3 protein is CASSPAGNGNTIYF. The CDR3 DNA follows: TGTGCCAGTAGCCCCGCGGGGAATGGGAACACCATATATTTT.

The chain has TRBV5-1 and TRBJ2-7, with a possible D match to TRBD1 (6 bases). V was pared by 4 bases and J by 4 bases, with 9 bases between. Germline CDR1 is SGHRS and CDR2 is YFSETQ. This CDR3 has 12 residues. The CDR3 reads CASSLGQYEQYF. The CDR3 DNA reads as TGCGCCAGCAGCCTCGGACAGTACGAGCAGTACTTC.

The V and J genes are TRBV29-1 and TRBJ2-7, with 8 bases identical to TRBD2. V dropped 3 bases and J dropped 3; count of bases not matched to a gene: 4. The CDR3 is made up of 13 amino acids. Germline CDR1 reads SQVTM; CDR2 reads ANQGSEA. CDR3 in amino acids: CSVDGSGNYEQYF. For the CDR3, the DNA is TGCAGCGTTGACGGTAGCGGGAACTACGAGCAGTACTTC.

V gene TRBV12-5 combines with J gene TRBJ1-1, with TRBD1 matching 7 bases. Germline V CDR1 and CDR2: LGHNT, FRNRAP. Trimming at V came to 6 bases and at J to 1 base, leaving 5 bases not matched to a gene. The CDR3 is 14 residues long. In nucleotides, the CDR3 is TGTGCTAGTGGGACGGGACAGACGAACACTGAAGCTTTCTTT. Translated, it gives CASGTGQTNTEAFF.

The gene calls are TRBV19 and TRBJ2-3; TRBD2 aligns across 10 bases. The CDR3 has 16 amino acids. Germline-derived CDR1 and CDR2 are LNHDA and SQIVND (reference sequence). V lost 7 bases and J lost 3; bases outside the gene matches: 10. The CDR3 coding sequence is TGTGCCAGTAAGAGTATTCTAGCGGGGGATACAGATACGCAGTATTTT. Its protein is CASKSILAGDTDTQYF.

The chain recombines TRBV2 with TRBJ2-5; tentative D call: TRBD2 (5 bases). Germline assignment: CDR1 SNHLY and CDR2 FYNNEI. The V end was cut by 8 bases, the J end by 5 bases, with 12 bases between. The CDR3 consists of 12 residues. CDR3 nucleotide sequence: TGTGCCAGCGGAGCGGCACGGGAGACCCAGTACTTC. Protein sequence: CASGAARETQYF. The full variable domain, rest sourced from reference TRBV2 and TRBJ2-5, is EPEVTQTPSHQVTQMGQEVILRCVPISNHLYFYWYRQILGQKVEFLVSFYNNEISEKSEIFDDQFSVERPDGSNFTLKIRSTKLEDSAMYFCASGAARETQYFGPGTRLLVL.

In this sample, this clone turned up a few times. The genes are TRBV28 and TRBJ2-7; D is perhaps TRBD1 (5 bases). Trimming shortened V by 6 bases and J by 0 bases, and 15 bases separated the two germline ends. CDR3 size: 15 residues. Germline lookup yields CDR1 MDHEN and CDR2 SYDVKM. The CDR3 DNA sequence: TGTGCCAGCAGACCGGCTGGACACCGCTCCTACGAGCAGTACTTC. Translated, it gives CASRPAGHRSYEQYF.

The chain employs TRBV7-8 and TRBJ1-3; 8 nucleotides agree with TRBD1. Germline CDR1 and CDR2: SGHVS and FQNEAQ. V dropped 6 bases and J dropped 4; count of bases not matched to a gene: 8. This CDR3 comprises 15 residues. The CDR3 spells CASSRTAGGGNTIYF. The DNA for the CDR3 is TGTGCCAGCAGTCGAACAGCAGGGGGCGGAAACACCATATATTTT.

This clone was seen only a few times. In DNA, the CDR3 is TGTGCCAGCAGTGAATTCGAGAGAAACATTCAGTACTTC. Its translation is CASSEFERNIQYF. The V and J genes are TRBV2 and TRBJ2-4; D not certain. This CDR3 has 13 amino acids. From germline, CDR1 is SNHLY and CDR2 FYNNEI. V was clipped by 2 bases and J by 6 bases, with 8 bases between them.

The chain links TRBV6-4 to TRBJ2-3, with 11 nucleotides matching TRBD2. The ends lost 5 bases at V and 2 bases at J; junction bases unmatched: 3. Germline CDR1 and CDR2: MRHNA and SNTAGT. There are 15 residues in the CDR3. CDR3 sequence reads: CASSRLAGNTDTQYF. The CDR3 bases are TGTGCCAGCAGTCGACTAGCGGGGAACACAGATACGCAGTATTTT.